Sequencing of this T cell receptor (beta chain) was carried out in a study of identical twins. The CDR3 runs to 18 residues. CDR1 and CDR2 from the germline V gene are LGHNA and YSLEER. Unmatched junction bases numbered 6, after V lost 0 bases and J lost 5 bases. TCRdb reanalysed the 5' RACE reads using MiXCR and keeps one entry per CDR3 protein. Among 400,000 to 500,000 distinct CDR3 sequences listed, under 20% were seen once. The V gene is TRBV4-3, the J gene TRBJ2-1; 14 bases are shared with TRBD2. This clonotype was sampled from a man between 45 and 60 years old in good health. The sample was naive T cells sorted from blood. The chain's CDR3 is CASSQDQGTSGSNNEQFF. The CDR3 nucleotides are TGCGCCAGCAGCCAAGACCAAGGGACTAGCGGGAGTAACAATGAGCAGTTCTTC.